The source of this T cell receptor (beta chain) is a study of tumor-infiltrating lymphocytes in primary liver carcinoma. Overall study context: Stage T1-T3 N0M0 and a size of 4.2 to 10 cm characterized the tumors. Sample counts of productive TCRbeta reads spanned roughly 3.5 to 8 million; these counts were similar across tissue types.

Findings and limits, study-wide: Overlap in tumor-adjacent and tumor-blood pairs fell below that of tumor region pairs.

Reverse transcription of about 500 ng total RNA with a constant-region primer produced TCR beta cDNA. The TCR beta library was amplified through three nested multiplex PCR rounds in a modified ARM-PCR procedure. In the first two PCR rounds, TRBV1-TRBV30 forward primers were paired with a C-beta reverse primer, and each round lasted roughly 9 cycles. MiXCR, run by TCRdb on the multiplex PCR reads, gives a single entry per CDR3 protein. The table includes approximately 45,000 distinct CDR3 sequences, approximately 71% detected once. The germline CDR1 and CDR2 sequences are MNHNY and SVGAGI (reference sequence). The V end lost 5 bases, the J end lost 10 bases, and 17 bases lay between the germline ends. This CDR3 comprises 13 residues. A word on this clonotype: The antigen is unknown.

From unsorted bulk tissue weighing roughly 18-30 mg, DNA and RNA were co-extracted. Surgical resection served as treatment for the primary liver carcinoma of these patients. The chain recombines TRBV6-6 with TRBJ1-2; maybe TRBD1 (6 bases). The sample consisted of tumor-adjacent normal liver tissue. The TCR comes from a woman in her twenties or thirties with primary liver carcinoma and hepatitis B virus infection. CDR3 nucleotide sequence: TGTGCCAGCAGTGGAGAGACAGGACTTGACTACACCTTC. Translated, it gives CASSGETGLDYTF.